Listed below are T cell receptor beta chains from one sample, sequenced in a study of glioma-infiltrating T cells after dendritic cell vaccination. TCRdb keeps only in-frame clones here, not all; method: immunoSEQ multiplex PCR. In the table there are about 65,000 clones, about nine tenths of which are singletons. Sequencing used blood, obtained after dendritic cell vaccination. These receptors were taken from a human donor with glioblastoma. Each CDR3 is given with its conserved first and last residue. D genes are given only for firm matches. Rows give clone size only sometimes, using once, few, many, or a class for an expanded clone.

CDR3 DNA	CDR3 protein	D gene	clone size	V gene	J gene
TGTGCCACTGCTCTCGGACAGCTGTATCAGCCCCAGCATTTT	CATALGQLYQPQHF	-	-	TRBV19	TRBJ1-5
TGTGCCAGCAGCCGTGGACTAGCGGGGGGCGGCGGGGAGCTGTTTTTT	CASSRGLAGGGGELFF	TRBD2	-	TRBV7-2	TRBJ2-2
TGCGCCAGCAGCCAGGGACATAGCGGGGGGGCCGAGAATGAGCAGTTCTTC	CASSQGHSGGAENEQFF	TRBD2	-	TRBV4-1	TRBJ2-1
TGTGCCAGCAGCGTAGCCCCCGGGACTACGGAGTACCCCGGGGAGCTGTTTTTT	CASSVAPGTTEYPGELFF	TRBD2	-	TRBV7-6	TRBJ2-2
TGTGCCAGCAGCTGGGGACAGGGACGGCATCAGCCCCAGCATTTT	CASSWGQGRHQPQHF	TRBD1	-	TRBV5-5	TRBJ1-5
TGCGCCAGCAGCCAAGGACTAGCGGGAGGGCTAGGCGAGCAGTACTTC	CASSQGLAGGLGEQYF	TRBD2	-	TRBV4-1	TRBJ2-7
TGTGCCTGGAGTAGCGGGAGTAACGAGCAGTACTTC	CAWSSGSNEQYF	TRBD2	-	TRBV30	TRBJ2-7
TGTGCTAGTGGAGGACTAGCGGGAATCTACGAGCAGTACTTC	CASGGLAGIYEQYF	TRBD2	-	TRBV12-5	TRBJ2-7
TGTGCCATCAGTGAGGGACAATACGAAAAACTGTTTTTT	CAISEGQYEKLFF	-	-	TRBV10-3	TRBJ1-4
TGTGCCAGTAGTATAGAGGCGGGGATCTATGGCTACACCTTC	CASSIEAGIYGYTF	-	once	TRBV19	TRBJ1-2
TGTGCCAGCAGTATGGGACAGGGCAAAAACATTCAGTACTTC	CASSMGQGKNIQYF	TRBD1	-	TRBV25-1	TRBJ2-4
TGTGCCAGCAGCTTACTCCTCGGGAACACTGAAGCTTTCTTT	CASSLLLGNTEAFF	-	few	TRBV7-2	TRBJ1-1
TGTGCCAGCAGCCTCGGGGAGGGAAGCACAGATACGCAGTATTTT	CASSLGEGSTDTQYF	TRBD2	-	TRBV5-8	TRBJ2-3
TGCGCCAGCAGCTTGGGACTAGCGGGGAACACCGGGGAGCTGTTTTTT	CASSLGLAGNTGELFF	TRBD2	-	TRBV5-1	TRBJ2-2
TGTGCCAGTAGTAAGGACAGGCGTCGATCCGAGCAGTACTTC	CASSKDRRRSEQYF	TRBD1	-	TRBV19	TRBJ2-7
TGTGCCAGCAGCATACGACTAGCGGGGGGGTCAGATACGCAGTATTTT	CASSIRLAGGSDTQYF	TRBD2	-	TRBV9	TRBJ2-3
TGTGCCAGCAGTCAGGGACAGGGCCCCTACGAGCAGTACTTC	CASSQGQGPYEQYF	TRBD1	-	TRBV6-6	TRBJ2-7
TGTGCCAGCTCACCAAACGCCGGGGGCACTGAAGCTTTCTTT	CASSPNAGGTEAFF	-	-	TRBV18	TRBJ1-1
TGTGCCTGGAGAGAACGGGACAGGGGAACCTTC	CAWRERDRGTF	TRBD1	-	TRBV30	TRBJ1-2
TGCGCCAGCAGCAACGGGGACAGGGAACTGGACGAGCAGTACTTC	CASSNGDRELDEQYF	TRBD1	-	TRBV5-1	TRBJ2-7
TGTGCCAGCAGCCGGGGGGGGATTCAGGAGACCCAGTACTTC	CASSRGGIQETQYF	TRBD2	-	TRBV9	TRBJ2-5
TGTGCCAGCAAAGGGGGCAGAGATACGCAGTATTTT	CASKGGRDTQYF	TRBD1	-	TRBV5-6	TRBJ2-3
TGCGCCAGCAGTGAGGCGGTAGGAGATACGCAGTATTTT	CASSEAVGDTQYF	-	-	TRBV10-1	TRBJ2-3
TGTGTCAGCAGTAAAGAGCAGGGCTATGGCTACACCTTC	CVSSKEQGYGYTF	-	-	TRBV6-6	TRBJ1-2
TGTGCCAGCAGCCCTCGTCGGCGGGGGGGGGATGATACGCAGTATTTT	CASSPRRRGGDDTQYF	TRBD2	-	TRBV5-4	TRBJ2-3
TGTGCCAGCAGTCTACAGGGGGCGGGTCAGCCCCAGCATTTT	CASSLQGAGQPQHF	TRBD1	-	TRBV27	TRBJ1-5
TGTGCCAGCACTGATGGGACAGGGAGTTACGAGCAGTACTTC	CASTDGTGSYEQYF	TRBD1	-	TRBV2	TRBJ2-7
TGTGCCAGTCTCGAGGGGGTGAGCTTAGGATATGGCTACACCTTC	CASLEGVSLGYGYTF	-	-	TRBV28	TRBJ1-2
TGTGCCAGCAGCTCAGGGCTGGGGCGAGAGACCCAGTACTTC	CASSSGLGRETQYF	-	-	TRBV5-6	TRBJ2-5
TGTGCCAGCAGCTTGTTCGCCAGGGGGGAAGGCTACACCTTC	CASSLFARGEGYTF	TRBD1	-	TRBV5-5	TRBJ1-2
TGTGCCAGCTCACCAACCCGGGACAATCAGCCCCAGCATTTT	CASSPTRDNQPQHF	-	-	TRBV18	TRBJ1-5
TGTGCCAGCAGCCACGTCCCGGGACAGGGGGCCGGATCGATTAACACCGGGGAGCTGTTTTTT	CASSHVPGQGAGSINTGELFF	TRBD1	-	TRBV14	TRBJ2-2
TGTGCCTGGAGTGCCCTAAAACAGGGAAACTATGGCTACACCTTC	CAWSALKQGNYGYTF	-	-	TRBV30	TRBJ1-2
TGTGCCAGCAGCTTTGCCCCCGGGACTCCTGGCACAGATACGCAGTATTTT	CASSFAPGTPGTDTQYF	-	-	TRBV7-3	TRBJ2-3
TGTGCCACAACTCCCCTGGCGGGGGGTGTCCCGGATACGCAGTATTTT	CATTPLAGGVPDTQYF	TRBD2	-	TRBV19	TRBJ2-3
TGTGCCAGCAGTGTTGGACAGGGGCGGAACACTGAAGCTTTCTTT	CASSVGQGRNTEAFF	TRBD1	-	TRBV2	TRBJ1-1
TGTGCCAGCAGCACCCCCGCCAGGGGCACTGAAGCTTTCTTT	CASSTPARGTEAFF	-	-	TRBV9	TRBJ1-1
TGTGCCAGCAGCCCGACGGAGGGCACGAACACTGAAGCTTTCTTT	CASSPTEGTNTEAFF	-	few	TRBV9	TRBJ1-1
TGTGCCAGCAGCCTGACAGGGAAGAACACTGAAGCTTTCTTT	CASSLTGKNTEAFF	TRBD1	-	TRBV11-3	TRBJ1-1
TGTGCCAGCACCTCAGGTCGGGAAGGGAGAGGGTCCAACGAGCAGTACTTC	CASTSGREGRGSNEQYF	-	-	TRBV11-2	TRBJ2-7
TGTGCCATCAGGGGAGTTACTAGCGATACGCAGTATTTT	CAIRGVTSDTQYF	-	few	TRBV10-3	TRBJ2-3
TGTGCCAGTAGTATCGTGGGTCCATCGGGTTATCCCCCCCTCCACTTT	CASSIVGPSGYPPLHF	-	-	TRBV19	TRBJ1-6
TGCGCCAGCAGCTTGGGAACCAGAAACACCGGGGAGCTGTTTTTT	CASSLGTRNTGELFF	-	-	TRBV5-1	TRBJ2-2
TGCGCCAGCAGCCGCGGGACTTCCCTGGGGGACGGGGAGCTGTTTTTT	CASSRGTSLGDGELFF	-	-	TRBV4-1	TRBJ2-2
TGTGTCACCGGACATCACTTCTACGAGCAGTACTTC	CVTGHHFYEQYF	-	few	TRBV21-1	TRBJ2-7
TGCGCCAGCAGCCAACTAGGCCCGACGGGGACCCAGTACTTC	CASSQLGPTGTQYF	-	-	TRBV4-1	TRBJ2-5
TGTGCCATCAGTGACCCATCGGGGTACCAAGAGACCCAGTACTTC	CAISDPSGYQETQYF	-	-	TRBV10-3	TRBJ2-5